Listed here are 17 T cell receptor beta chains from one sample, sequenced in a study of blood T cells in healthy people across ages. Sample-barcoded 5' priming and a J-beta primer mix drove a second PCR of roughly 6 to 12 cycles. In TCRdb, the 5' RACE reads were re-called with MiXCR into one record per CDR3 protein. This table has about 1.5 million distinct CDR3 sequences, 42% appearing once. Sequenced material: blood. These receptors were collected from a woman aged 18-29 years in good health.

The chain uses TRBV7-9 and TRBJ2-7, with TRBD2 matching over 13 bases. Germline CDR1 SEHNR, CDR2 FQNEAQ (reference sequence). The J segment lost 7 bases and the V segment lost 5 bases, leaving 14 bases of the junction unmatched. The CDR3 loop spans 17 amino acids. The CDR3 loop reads CASSERLAGGPYNEQYF. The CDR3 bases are TGTGCCAGCAGCGAACGACTAGCGGGGGGCCCCTACAATGAGCAGTACTTC.

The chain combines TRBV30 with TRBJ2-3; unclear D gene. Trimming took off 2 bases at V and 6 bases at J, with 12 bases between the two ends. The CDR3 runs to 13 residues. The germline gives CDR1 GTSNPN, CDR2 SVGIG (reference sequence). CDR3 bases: TGTGCCTGGAGTCTTAGCCTCAGGGATACGCAGTATTTT. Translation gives CAWSLSLRDTQYF.

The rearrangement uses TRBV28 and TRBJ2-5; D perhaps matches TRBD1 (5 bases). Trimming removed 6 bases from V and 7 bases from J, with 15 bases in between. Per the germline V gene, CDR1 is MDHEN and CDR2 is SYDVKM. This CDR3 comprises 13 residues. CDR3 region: CASRDMMPGTQYF. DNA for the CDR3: TGTGCCAGCAGGGACATGATGCCAGGGACCCAGTACTTC.

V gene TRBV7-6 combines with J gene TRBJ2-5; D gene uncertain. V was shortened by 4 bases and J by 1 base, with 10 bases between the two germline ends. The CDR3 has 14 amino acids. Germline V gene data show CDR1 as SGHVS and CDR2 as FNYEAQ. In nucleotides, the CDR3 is TGTGCCAGCAGCTCCATGACCCTCCAAGAGACCCAGTACTTC. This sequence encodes CASSSMTLQETQYF. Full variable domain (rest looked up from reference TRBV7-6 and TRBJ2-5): GAGVSQSPRYKVTKRGQDVALRCDPISGHVSLYWYRQALGQGPEFLTYFNYEAQQDKSGLPNDRFSAERPEGSISTLTIQRTEQRDSAMYRCASSSMTLQETQYFGPGTRLLVL.

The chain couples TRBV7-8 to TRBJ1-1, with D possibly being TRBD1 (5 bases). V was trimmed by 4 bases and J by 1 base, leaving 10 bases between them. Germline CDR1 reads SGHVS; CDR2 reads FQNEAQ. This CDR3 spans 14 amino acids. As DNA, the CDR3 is TGTGCCAGCAGCTGGACGACAGCGAACACTGAAGCTTTCTTT. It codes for CASSWTTANTEAFF.

CDR3 DNA sequence: TGCGCCAGCAGCGACGCAGGGGGCAGGGAGAAGTACTTC. Protein sequence: CASSDAGGREKYF. This chain uses TRBV5-1 with TRBJ2-7; TRBD1 agrees at 8 bases. Per the germline V gene, CDR1 is SGHRS and CDR2 is YFSETQ. This CDR3 contains 13 residues. The junction had 11 bases not matched to a gene; V was cut back by 4 bases and J by 11 bases.

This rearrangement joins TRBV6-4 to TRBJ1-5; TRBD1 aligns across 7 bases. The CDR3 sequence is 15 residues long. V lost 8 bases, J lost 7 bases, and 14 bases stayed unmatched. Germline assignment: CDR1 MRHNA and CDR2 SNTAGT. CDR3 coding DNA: TGTGCCAGCCCCCTCCTCAGGGGGAGACGACAGCCCCAGCATTTT. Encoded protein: CASPLLRGRRQPQHF.

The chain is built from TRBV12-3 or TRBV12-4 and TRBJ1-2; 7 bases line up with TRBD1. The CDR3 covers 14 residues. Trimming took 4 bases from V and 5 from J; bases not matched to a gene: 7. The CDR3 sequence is CASSSRGGAYGYTF. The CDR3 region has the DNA TGTGCCAGCAGTTCCAGGGGGGGGGCTTATGGCTACACCTTC.

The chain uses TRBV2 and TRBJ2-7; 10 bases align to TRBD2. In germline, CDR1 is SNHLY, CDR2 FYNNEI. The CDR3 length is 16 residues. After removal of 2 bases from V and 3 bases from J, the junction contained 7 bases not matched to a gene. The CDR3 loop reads CASSELAGDQGYEQYF. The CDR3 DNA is TGTGCCAGCAGTGAACTAGCGGGAGATCAGGGCTACGAGCAGTACTTC.

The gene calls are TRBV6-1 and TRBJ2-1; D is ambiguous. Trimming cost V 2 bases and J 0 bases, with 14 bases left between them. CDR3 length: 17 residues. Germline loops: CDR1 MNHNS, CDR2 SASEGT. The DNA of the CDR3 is TGTGCCAGCAGTGAAATCCTGGACCCGAGCTCCTACAATGAGCAGTTCTTC. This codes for CASSEILDPSSYNEQFF.

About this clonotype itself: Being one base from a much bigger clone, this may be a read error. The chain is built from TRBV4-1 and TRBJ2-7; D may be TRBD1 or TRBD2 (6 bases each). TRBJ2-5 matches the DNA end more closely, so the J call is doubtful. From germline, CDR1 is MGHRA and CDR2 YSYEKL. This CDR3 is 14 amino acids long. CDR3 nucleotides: TGCACCAGCAGCCAAGGGGGACTCCGGGAGACCCAGTACTTC. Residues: CTSSQGGLRETQYF.

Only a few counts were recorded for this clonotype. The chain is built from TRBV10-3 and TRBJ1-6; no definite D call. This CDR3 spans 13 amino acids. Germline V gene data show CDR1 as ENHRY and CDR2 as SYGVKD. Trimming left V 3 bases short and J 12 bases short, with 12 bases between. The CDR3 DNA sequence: TGTGCCATCAGTGAAAACGACCCTGGACCCCTCCACTTT. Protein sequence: CAISENDPGPLHF.

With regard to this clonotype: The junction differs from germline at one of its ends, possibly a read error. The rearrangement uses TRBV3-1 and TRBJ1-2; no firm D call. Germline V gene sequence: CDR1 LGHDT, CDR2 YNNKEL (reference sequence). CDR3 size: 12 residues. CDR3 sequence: CASGQDLDGYTF. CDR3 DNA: TGCGCCAGCGGCCAAGACCTGGATGGCTACACCTTC.

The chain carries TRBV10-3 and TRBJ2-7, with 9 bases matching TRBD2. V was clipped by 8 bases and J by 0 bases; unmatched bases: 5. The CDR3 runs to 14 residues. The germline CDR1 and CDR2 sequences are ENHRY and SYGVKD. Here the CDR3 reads CAIRPSGASYEQYF. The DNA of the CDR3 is TGTGCCATCCGTCCTAGCGGGGCCTCCTACGAGCAGTACTTC.

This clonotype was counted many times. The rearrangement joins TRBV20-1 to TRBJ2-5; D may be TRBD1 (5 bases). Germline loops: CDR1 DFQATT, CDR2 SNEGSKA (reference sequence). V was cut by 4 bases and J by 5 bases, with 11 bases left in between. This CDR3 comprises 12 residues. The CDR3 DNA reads TGCAGTGCTAACGTGGGGCTGGAGACCCAGTACTTC. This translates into CSANVGLETQYF.

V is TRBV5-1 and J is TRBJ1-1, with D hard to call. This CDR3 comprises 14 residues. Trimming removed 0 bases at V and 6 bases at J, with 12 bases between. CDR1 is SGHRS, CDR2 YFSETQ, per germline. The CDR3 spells CASSLGRERPEAFF. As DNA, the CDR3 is TGCGCCAGCAGCTTGGGAAGGGAGCGGCCTGAAGCTTTCTTT. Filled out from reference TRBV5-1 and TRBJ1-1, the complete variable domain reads KAGVTQTPRYLIKTRGQQVTLSCSPISGHRSVSWYQQTPGQGLQFLFEYFSETQRNKGNFPGRFSGRQFSNSRSEMNVSTLELGDSALYLCASSLGRERPEAFFGQGTRLTVV.

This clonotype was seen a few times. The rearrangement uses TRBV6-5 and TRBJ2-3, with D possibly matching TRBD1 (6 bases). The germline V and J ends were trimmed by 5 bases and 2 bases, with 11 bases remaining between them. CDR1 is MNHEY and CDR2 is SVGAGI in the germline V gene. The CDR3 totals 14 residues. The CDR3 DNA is TGTGCCAGCAGTGACAGGACCTACACAGATACGCAGTATTTT. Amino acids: CASSDRTYTDTQYF.